One sample yielded the 6 T cell receptor beta chains listed below, sequenced in a study of beta chain features in type 1 diabetes. Of the isolated RNA, all was reverse transcribed, and so the sequenced material was expressed TCRB transcripts. Generated by immunoSEQ multiplex PCR, the TCRdb table keeps only in-frame clones and is missing some. The repertoire has some 220,000 clones, approximately 11% of them found once; the top ten carry 1% to 1.5%. The sample was central memory CD4+ T cells from blood. Receptor source: a man aged 18 to 29 in good health.

This clone was counted only a few times. V usage is TRBV7-9 and J usage is TRBJ2-1; D tentatively fits TRBD1 or TRBD2 (5 bases each). The CDR3 totals 14 residues. Per germline, CDR1 SEHNR and CDR2 FQNEAQ (reference sequence). V was cut by 4 bases and J by 10 bases, with 17 bases left in between. CDR3 residues: CASSSGTSRLEQFF. The CDR3 DNA follows: TGTGCCAGCAGCTCAGGGACCTCACGTCTCGAGCAGTTCTTC.

This clone was recorded at least ten times. This chain joins TRBV9 and TRBJ2-3; no definite D call. The CDR3 runs 13 residues. V was shortened by 1 base and J by 4 bases, with 7 bases between the two germline ends. Germline assignment: CDR1 SGDLS and CDR2 YYNGEE. CDR3 loop: CASSVTFADTQYF. The CDR3 DNA reads as TGTGCCAGCAGCGTAACTTTCGCAGATACGCAGTATTTT.

The V gene is TRBV5-6, the J gene TRBJ2-7; D remains ambiguous. CDR3 length: 15 residues. V was shortened by 4 bases and J by 5 bases, with 19 bases between the two germline ends. Germline loops: CDR1 SGHDT, CDR2 YYEEEE. CDR3 sequence (DNA): TGTGCCAGCAGCGTACCGTTTGGGAAGGGCGACGAGCAGTACTTC. Translated, it gives CASSVPFGKGDEQYF.

This clone was seen a few times. The chain employs TRBV5-1 and TRBJ1-1; 10 bases are a match to TRBD1. The CDR3 extends over 15 amino acids. The V segment lost 6 bases and the J segment 1 base; nucleotides outside the gene matches: 6. Germline V gene lookup returns CDR1 SGHRS and CDR2 YFSETQ. In DNA form, the CDR3 reads TGCGCCAGCACGGACCGGGACAGGGGGAACACTGAAGCTTTCTTT. This codes for CASTDRDRGNTEAFF.

CDR3 sequence reads: CAWGVSLDEQYF. DNA for the CDR3: TGTGCCTGGGGGGTCAGCCTCGACGAGCAGTACTTC. This chain connects TRBV30 to TRBJ2-7; D gene ambiguous. From germline, CDR1 is GTSNPN and CDR2 SVGIG (reference sequence). The CDR3 length is 12 residues. Deletions cut 5 bases from V and 5 bases from J, with 13 bases between.

This chain connects TRBV6-1 to TRBJ2-1; perhaps TRBD2 as D (6 bases). V lost 5 bases, J lost 9 bases, and 17 bases lay in between. This CDR3 has 14 amino acids. The V gene's germline CDR1 is MNHNS and CDR2 SASEGT. CDR3 amino acids: CASSPGTFFSEQFF. The CDR3 coding sequence is TGTGCCAGCAGTCCTGGGACTTTCTTCAGTGAGCAGTTCTTC.